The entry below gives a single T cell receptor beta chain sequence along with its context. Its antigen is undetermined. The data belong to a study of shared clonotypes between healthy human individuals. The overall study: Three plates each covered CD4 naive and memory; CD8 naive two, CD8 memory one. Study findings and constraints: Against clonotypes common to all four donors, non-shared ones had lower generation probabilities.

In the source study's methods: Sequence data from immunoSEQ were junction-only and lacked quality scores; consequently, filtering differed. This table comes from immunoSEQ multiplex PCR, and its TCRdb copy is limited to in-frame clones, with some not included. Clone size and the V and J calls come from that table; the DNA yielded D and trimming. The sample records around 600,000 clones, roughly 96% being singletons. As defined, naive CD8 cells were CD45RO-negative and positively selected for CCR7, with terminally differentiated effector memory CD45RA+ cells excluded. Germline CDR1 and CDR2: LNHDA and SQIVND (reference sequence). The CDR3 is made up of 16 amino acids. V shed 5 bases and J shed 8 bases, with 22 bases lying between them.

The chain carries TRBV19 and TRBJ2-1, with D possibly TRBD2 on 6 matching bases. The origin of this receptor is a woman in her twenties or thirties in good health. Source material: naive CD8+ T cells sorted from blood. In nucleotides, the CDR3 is TGTGCCAGTAGTTCCAACTGGGGCGGGACCCCCCATGAGCAGTTCTTC. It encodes CASSSNWGGTPHEQFF.